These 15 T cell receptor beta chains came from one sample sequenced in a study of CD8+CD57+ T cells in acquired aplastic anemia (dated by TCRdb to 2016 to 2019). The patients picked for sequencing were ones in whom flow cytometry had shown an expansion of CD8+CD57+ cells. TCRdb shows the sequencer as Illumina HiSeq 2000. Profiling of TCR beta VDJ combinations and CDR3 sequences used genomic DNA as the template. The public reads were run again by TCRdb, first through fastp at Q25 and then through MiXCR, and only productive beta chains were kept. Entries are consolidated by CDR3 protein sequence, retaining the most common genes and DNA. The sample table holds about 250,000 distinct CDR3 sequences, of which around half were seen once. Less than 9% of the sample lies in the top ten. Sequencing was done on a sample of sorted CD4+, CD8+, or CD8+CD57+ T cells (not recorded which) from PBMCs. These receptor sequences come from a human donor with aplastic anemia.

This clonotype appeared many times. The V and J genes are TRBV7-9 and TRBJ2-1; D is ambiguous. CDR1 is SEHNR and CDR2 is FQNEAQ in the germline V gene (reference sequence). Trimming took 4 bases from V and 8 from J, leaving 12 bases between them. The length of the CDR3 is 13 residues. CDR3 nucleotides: TGTGCCAGCAGCTCACCGAAGGATGATGAGCAGTTCTTC. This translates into CASSSPKDDEQFF.

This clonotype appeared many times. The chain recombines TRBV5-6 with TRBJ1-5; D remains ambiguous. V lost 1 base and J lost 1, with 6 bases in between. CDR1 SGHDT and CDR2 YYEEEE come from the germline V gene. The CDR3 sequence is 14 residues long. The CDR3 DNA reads TGTGCCAGCAGCTTGAGTGACAGCAATCAGCCCCAGCATTTT. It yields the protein CASSLSDSNQPQHF.

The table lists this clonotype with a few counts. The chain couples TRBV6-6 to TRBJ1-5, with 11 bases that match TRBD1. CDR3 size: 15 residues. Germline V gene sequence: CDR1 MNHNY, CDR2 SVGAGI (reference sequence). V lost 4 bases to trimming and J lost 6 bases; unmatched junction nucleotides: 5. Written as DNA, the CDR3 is TGTGCCAGCAGTTTCGGAGGGACAGGGGGTCAGCCCCAGCATTTT. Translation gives CASSFGGTGGQPQHF.

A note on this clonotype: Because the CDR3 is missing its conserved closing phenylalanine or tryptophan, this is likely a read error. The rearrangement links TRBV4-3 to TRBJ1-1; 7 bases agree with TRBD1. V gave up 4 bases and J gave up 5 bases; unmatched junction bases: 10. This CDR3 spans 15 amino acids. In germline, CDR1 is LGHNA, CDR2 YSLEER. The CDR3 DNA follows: TGCGCCAGCAGCCGAAGAACAGGGGTGGAAACTGAAGCTTTCTCT. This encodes CASSRRTGVETEAFS.

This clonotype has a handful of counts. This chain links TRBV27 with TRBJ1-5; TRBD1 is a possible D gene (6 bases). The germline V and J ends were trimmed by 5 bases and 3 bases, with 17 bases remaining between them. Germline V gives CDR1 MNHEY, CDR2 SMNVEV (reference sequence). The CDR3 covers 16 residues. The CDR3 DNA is TGTGCCAGCAGTGCGGCGGTGGGGGGCACCAATCAGCCCCAGCATTTT. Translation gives CASSAAVGGTNQPQHF.

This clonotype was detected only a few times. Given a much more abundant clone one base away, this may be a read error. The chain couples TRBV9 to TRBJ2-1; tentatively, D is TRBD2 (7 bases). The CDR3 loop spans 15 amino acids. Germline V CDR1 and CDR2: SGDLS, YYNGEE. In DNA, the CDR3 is TGTGCCAGCAGCGTAGAAGGCGGGGGCCACAATGGGCAGTTCTTC. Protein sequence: CASSVEGGGHNGQFF.

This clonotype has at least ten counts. CDR3 residues: CASTAPSQPYNEQFF. CDR3 DNA: TGTGCCAGCACGGCCCCGAGCCAGCCCTACAATGAGCAGTTCTTC. This chain joins TRBV12-3 or TRBV12-4 and TRBJ2-1; no clear D. V gave up 7 bases and J gave up 2 bases, with 15 bases separating them. The length of the CDR3 is 15 residues.

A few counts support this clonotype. CDR3 in amino acids: CASSERTGYDTDTQYF. The CDR3 DNA reads TGTGCCAGCAGTGAGCGGACGGGATACGACACAGATACGCAGTACTTC. The V gene is TRBV2, the J gene TRBJ2-7, with D perhaps matching TRBD2 (5 bases). V dropped 3 bases and J dropped 9 bases, with 24 bases sitting between them. CDR3 length: 16 amino acids. Germline CDR1 and CDR2: SNHLY and FYNNEI.

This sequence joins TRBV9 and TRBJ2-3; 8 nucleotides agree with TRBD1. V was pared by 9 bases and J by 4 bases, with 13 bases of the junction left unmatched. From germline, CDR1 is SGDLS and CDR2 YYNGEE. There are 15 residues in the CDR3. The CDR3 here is CATSVRTGNADTQYF. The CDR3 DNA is TGTGCCACCAGTGTAAGGACAGGGAACGCAGATACGCAGTATTTT.

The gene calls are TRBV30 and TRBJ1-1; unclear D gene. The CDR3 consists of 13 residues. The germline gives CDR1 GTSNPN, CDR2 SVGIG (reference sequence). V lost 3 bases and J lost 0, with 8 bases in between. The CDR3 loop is CAWRQTMNTEAFF. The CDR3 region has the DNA TGTGCCTGGAGACAGACTATGAACACTGAAGCTTTCTTT.

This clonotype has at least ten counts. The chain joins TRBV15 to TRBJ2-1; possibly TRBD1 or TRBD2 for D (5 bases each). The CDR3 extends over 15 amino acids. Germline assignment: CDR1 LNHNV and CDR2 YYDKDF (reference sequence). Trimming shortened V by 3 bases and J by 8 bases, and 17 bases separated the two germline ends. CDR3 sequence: CATSSSGASGDEQFF. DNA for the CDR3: TGTGCCACCAGCAGCTCCGGGGCCTCAGGCGATGAGCAGTTCTTC. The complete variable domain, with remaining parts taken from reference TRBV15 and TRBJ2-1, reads DAMVIQNPRYQVTQFGKPVTLSCSQTLNHNVMYWYQQKSSQAPKLLFHYYDKDFNNEADTPDNFQSRRPNTSFCFLDIRSPGLGDTAMYLCATSSSGASGDEQFFGPGTRLTVL.

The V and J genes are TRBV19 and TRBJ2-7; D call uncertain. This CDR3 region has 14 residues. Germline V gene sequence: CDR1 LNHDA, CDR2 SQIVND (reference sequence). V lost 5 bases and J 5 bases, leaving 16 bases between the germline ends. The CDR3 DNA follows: TGTGCCAGTAGTCTCCGGACCAATTCTGACGAGCAGTACTTC. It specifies CASSLRTNSDEQYF.

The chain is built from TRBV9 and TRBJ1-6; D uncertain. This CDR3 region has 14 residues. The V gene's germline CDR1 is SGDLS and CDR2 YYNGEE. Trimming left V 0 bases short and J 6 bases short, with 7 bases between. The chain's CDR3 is CASSVETVNSPLHF. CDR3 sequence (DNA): TGTGCCAGCAGCGTAGAGACTGTTAATTCACCCCTCCACTTT.

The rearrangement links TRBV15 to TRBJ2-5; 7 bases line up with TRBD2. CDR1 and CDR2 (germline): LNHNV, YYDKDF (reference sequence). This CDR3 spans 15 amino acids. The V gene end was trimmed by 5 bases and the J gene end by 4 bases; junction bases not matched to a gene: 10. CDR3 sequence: CATSPSGGRRETQYF. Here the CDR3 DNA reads TGTGCCACCAGCCCTAGCGGAGGGCGGAGAGAGACCCAGTACTTC.

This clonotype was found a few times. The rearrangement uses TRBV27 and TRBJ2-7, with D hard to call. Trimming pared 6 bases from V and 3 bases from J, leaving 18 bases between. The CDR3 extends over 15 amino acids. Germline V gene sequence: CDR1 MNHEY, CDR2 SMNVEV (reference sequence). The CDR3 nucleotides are TGTGCCAGCAGGGCACGTGGCCTAGATGACTACGAGCAGTACTTC. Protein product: CASRARGLDDYEQYF.